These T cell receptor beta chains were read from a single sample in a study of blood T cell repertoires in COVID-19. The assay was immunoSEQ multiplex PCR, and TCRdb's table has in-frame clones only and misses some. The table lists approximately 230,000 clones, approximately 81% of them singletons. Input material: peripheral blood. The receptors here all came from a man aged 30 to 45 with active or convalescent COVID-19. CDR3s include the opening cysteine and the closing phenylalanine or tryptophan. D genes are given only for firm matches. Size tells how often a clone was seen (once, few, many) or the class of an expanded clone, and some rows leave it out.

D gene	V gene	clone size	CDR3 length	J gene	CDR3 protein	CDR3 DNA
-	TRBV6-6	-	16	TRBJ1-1	CASSSIQGKGHTEAFF	TGTGCCAGCAGCTCAATCCAGGGGAAGGGGCACACTGAAGCTTTCTTT
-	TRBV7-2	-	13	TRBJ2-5	CASSRRGFETQYF	TGTGCCAGCAGCCGTCGGGGGTTCGAGACCCAGTACTTC
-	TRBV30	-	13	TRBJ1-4	CAWNRQANEKLFF	TGTGCCTGGAACAGGCAAGCTAATGAAAAACTGTTTTTT
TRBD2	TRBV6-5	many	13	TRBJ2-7	CASRHPGTRAEYF	TGTGCCAGCAGACATCCCGGGACTAGGGCCGAGTACTTC
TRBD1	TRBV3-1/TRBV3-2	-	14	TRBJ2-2	CASRQGLGSGELFF	TGTGCCAGCCGACAGGGATTAGGGTCCGGGGAGCTGTTTTTT
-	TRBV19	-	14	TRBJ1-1	CASSDPRGNTEAFF	TGTGCCAGTAGTGACCCCAGGGGGAACACTGAAGCTTTCTTT
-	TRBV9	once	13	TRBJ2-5	CASSVDLGGTQYF	TGTGCCAGCAGCGTAGATCTGGGAGGGACCCAGTACTTC
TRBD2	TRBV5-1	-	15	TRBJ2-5	CASSPLAGGKETQYF	TGCGCCAGCAGCCCATTAGCGGGGGGCAAAGAGACCCAGTACTTC
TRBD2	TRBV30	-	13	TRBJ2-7	CAWTGGGRYEQYF	TGTGCCTGGACGGGAGGGGGTAGATACGAGCAGTACTTC
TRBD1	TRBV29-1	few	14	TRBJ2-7	CSVAKRTGGYEQYF	TGCAGCGTTGCGAAAAGGACAGGGGGCTACGAGCAGTACTTC
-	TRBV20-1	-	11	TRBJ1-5	CSAQGNQPQHF	TGCAGTGCCCAGGGAAATCAGCCCCAGCATTTT
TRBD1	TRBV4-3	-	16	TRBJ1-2	CASSQDATGVVYGYTF	TGCGCCAGCAGCCAAGACGCGACAGGGGTGGTCTATGGCTACACCTTC
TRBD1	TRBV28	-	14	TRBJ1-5	CASRGQARNQPQHF	TGTGCCAGCAGGGGACAGGCCAGAAATCAGCCCCAGCATTTT
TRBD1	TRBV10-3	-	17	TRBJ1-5	CAIRYRPGQASNQPQHF	TGTGCCATCCGCTACCGGCCGGGACAGGCTAGCAATCAGCCCCAGCATTTT
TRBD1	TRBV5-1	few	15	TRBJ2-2	CASSPRGPGTGELFF	TGCGCCAGCAGCCCCAGGGGGCCGGGCACCGGGGAGCTGTTTTTT
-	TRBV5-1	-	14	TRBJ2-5	CASSLAGGGETQYF	TGCGCCAGCAGCTTGGCTGGAGGCGGAGAGACCCAGTACTTC
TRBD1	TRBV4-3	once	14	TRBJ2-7	CASSPGQGAYEQYF	TGCGCCAGCAGCCCGGGACAGGGGGCCTACGAGCAGTACTTC
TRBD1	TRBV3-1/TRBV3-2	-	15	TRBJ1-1	CASSQGQGRDTEAFF	TGTGCCAGCAGCCAAGGACAGGGGAGAGACACTGAAGCTTTCTTT
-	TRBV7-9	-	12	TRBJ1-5	CASSFSNQPQHF	TGTGCCAGCAGCTTTTCAAATCAGCCCCAGCATTTT
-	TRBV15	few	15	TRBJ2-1	CATSSMMSGYHEQFF	TGTGCCACCAGCAGTATGATGAGCGGGTACCATGAGCAGTTCTTC
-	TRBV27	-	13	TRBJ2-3	CASSSDRGTAQYF	TGTGCCAGCAGTTCCGACCGGGGTACTGCGCAGTATTTT
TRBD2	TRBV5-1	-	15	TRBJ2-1	CASTVGGEGFAEQFF	TGCGCCAGCACCGTGGGCGGGGAGGGATTTGCTGAGCAGTTCTTC
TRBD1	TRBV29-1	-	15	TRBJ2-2	CSVPDRGDGTGELFF	TGCAGCGTGCCGGACAGGGGCGATGGCACCGGGGAGCTGTTTTTT
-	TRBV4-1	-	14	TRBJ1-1	CASPVGGTNTEAFF	TGCGCCAGCCCAGTGGGGGGGACAAACACTGAAGCTTTCTTT
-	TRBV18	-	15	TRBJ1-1	CASSPTQAVNTEAFF	TGTGCCAGCTCACCAACACAGGCCGTGAACACTGAAGCTTTCTTT
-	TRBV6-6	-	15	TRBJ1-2	CASSSQGQFSNGYTF	TGTGCCAGCAGTTCACAAGGACAGTTTTCCAATGGCTACACCTTC
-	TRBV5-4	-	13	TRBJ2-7	CASSNEAIYEQYF	TGTGCCAGTTCCAACGAGGCTATCTACGAGCAGTACTTC